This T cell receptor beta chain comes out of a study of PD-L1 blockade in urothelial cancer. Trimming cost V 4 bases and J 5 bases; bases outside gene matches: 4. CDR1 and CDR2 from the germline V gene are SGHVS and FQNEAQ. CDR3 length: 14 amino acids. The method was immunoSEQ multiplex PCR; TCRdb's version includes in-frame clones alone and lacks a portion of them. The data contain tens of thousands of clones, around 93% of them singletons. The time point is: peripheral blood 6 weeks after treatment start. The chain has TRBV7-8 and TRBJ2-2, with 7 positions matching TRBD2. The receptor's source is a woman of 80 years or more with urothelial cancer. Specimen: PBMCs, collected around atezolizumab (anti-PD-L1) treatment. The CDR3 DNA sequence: TGTGCCAGCAGCTATAGGCGGGGGACCGGGGAGCTGTTTTTT. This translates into CASSYRRGTGELFF.